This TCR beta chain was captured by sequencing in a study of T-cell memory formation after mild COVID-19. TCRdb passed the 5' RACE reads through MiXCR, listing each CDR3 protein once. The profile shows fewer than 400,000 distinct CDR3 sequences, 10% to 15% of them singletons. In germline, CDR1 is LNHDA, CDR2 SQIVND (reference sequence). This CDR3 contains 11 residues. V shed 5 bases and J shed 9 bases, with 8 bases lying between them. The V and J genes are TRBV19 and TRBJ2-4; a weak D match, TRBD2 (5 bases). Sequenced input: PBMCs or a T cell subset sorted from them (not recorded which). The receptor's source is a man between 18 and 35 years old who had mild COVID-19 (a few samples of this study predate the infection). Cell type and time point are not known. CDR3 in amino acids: CASSEGVIQYF. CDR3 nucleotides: TGTGCCAGTAGTGAGGGAGTCATTCAGTACTTC.